What follows describes a single TCR beta chain. Clones were read by immunoSEQ multiplex PCR, and TCRdb kept only the in-frame ones, dropping some. The sample records approximately 310,000 clones, around 90% being singletons. The sample belongs to a study of blood T cell repertoires in COVID-19. Turning to the study itself: Sample material is recorded as cDNA or gDNA derived from T cells, B-cell-depleted T cells, or PBMCs.

Per germline, CDR1 SGHNT and CDR2 YYREEE (reference sequence). The CDR3 runs 13 residues. The germline V and J ends were trimmed by 6 bases and 5 bases, with 14 bases remaining between them. The sequencing sample was made of PBMCs or T cells enriched from blood (not recorded which). The origin of this receptor is a man between 60 and 75 years old who had recovered from COVID-19. The V and J genes are TRBV5-4 and TRBJ2-5, with D possibly matching TRBD2 (6 bases). The CDR3 DNA is TGTGCCAGCACCCCCGGAGGGTTGGAGACCCAGTACTTC. Its protein product is CASTPGGLETQYF.